This TCR beta chain was identified during a study of cytomegalovirus exposure and HLA in healthy donors. Study-wide findings and caveats: Immune exposure data for these donors was limited to CMV serostatus. It was 150 or so TCR beta chains that were listed as cytomegalovirus-associated. Accurate prediction of HLA-A and HLA-B alleles (for most subjects) was reportedly achieved from TCR beta sequences.

Trimming removed 8 bases at V and 5 bases at J, with 12 bases between. Germline CDR1 reads SEHNR; CDR2 reads FQNEAQ (reference sequence). There are 13 residues in the CDR3. The table lists this clone with a count of one. What it binds is not known. Primers: 60 Vbeta forward and 13 Jbeta reverse. Assay: immunoSEQ multiplex PCR; the TCRdb copy retains only in-frame clones and omits some. This table has some 140,000 clones, about three quarters appearing once. This receptor was identified in a woman aged 40 to 50 in good health and CMV-seronegative. The chain joins TRBV7-9 to TRBJ2-2; maybe TRBD1 (6 bases). The sequencing sample was made of PBMCs. In DNA form, the CDR3 reads TGTGCCAGCCGCCGAGGGGGAACCGGGGAGCTGTTTTTT. Amino acids: CASRRGGTGELFF.